This TCR beta chain was identified in a study of immune evolution from preneoplasia to lung adenocarcinoma. Study-level information: HLA loss of heterozygosity: 6% to 7.5% AIS, about 15% MIA, more than 25% ADC, none AAH.

With 0 bases removed from V and 0 bases from J, the gap between germline ends came to 9 bases. The CDR3 contains 15 residues. Germline assignment: CDR1 SGHRS and CDR2 YFSETQ. Some clones are missing from TCRdb's copy, which holds only in-frame ones; the method was immunoSEQ multiplex PCR. The sample holds around 10,000 clones, 80% to 85% seen once. The gene calls are TRBV5-1 and TRBJ2-5; possible D gene TRBD1, 5 bases. The origin of this receptor is a person between 70 and 80 years old with lung adenocarcinoma. Some clones in this sample may be carry-over from other donors' samples. Sequenced sample: FFPE minimally invasive lung adenocarcinoma tissue. This CDR3 is CASSLGQRNQETQYF. The DNA of the CDR3 is TGCGCCAGCAGCTTGGGACAGAGAAACCAAGAGACCCAGTACTTC.